This T cell receptor (beta chain) was identified during a study of T cells in localized non-small cell lung cancer. Broader study findings: Among the top 100 tumor clones, a median approximately 62 appeared in adjacent lung. Tumor showed lower T cell clonality than uninvolved adjacent lung, where it was highest.

Comments on this clone: Its specificity is not known.

The authors took atypia-free adjacent lung at least 2 cm from the tumor margin. The data were produced by immunoSEQ multiplex PCR, yet TCRdb's version contains in-frame clones alone and is incomplete. The data hold approximately 2,800 clones, with around 28% observed a single time. The CDR3 contains 12 residues. Germline values: CDR1 LNHDA, CDR2 SQIVND (reference sequence). The germline V and J ends were trimmed by 6 bases and 4 bases, with 8 bases remaining between them. The chain is built from TRBV19 and TRBJ2-3; D not certain. Sequencing was performed on normal lung tissue next to the tumor, taken before any cancer treatment. The source is a man aged 35-75 years with stage I lung adenocarcinoma. The CDR3 bases are TGTGCCAGTAGCCCGCCAGCAGATACGCAGTATTTT. Protein sequence: CASSPPADTQYF.